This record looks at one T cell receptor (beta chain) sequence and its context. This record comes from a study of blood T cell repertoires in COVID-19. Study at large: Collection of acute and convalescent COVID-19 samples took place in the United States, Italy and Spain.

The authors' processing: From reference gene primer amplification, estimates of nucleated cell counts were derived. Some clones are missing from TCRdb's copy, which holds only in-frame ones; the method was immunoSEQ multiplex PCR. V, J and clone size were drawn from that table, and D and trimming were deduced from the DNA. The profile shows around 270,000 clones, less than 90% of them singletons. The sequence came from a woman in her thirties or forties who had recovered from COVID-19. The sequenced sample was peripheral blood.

The CDR3 DNA reads TGTGCCAGCAGCTTATTAGTCGGGGGAGTCATTAGGGGTACTGAGACCCAGTACTTC. Its protein is CASSLLVGGVIRGTETQYF. The gene calls are TRBV11-3 and TRBJ2-5; weak D call: TRBD2 (6 bases). CDR3 length: 19 amino acids. Per the germline V gene, CDR1 is SGHNT and CDR2 is YENEEA. Trimming stripped 2 bases from V and 5 bases from J, with 27 bases between. Using reference TRBV11-3 and TRBJ2-5 for the parts outside the CDR3, the full variable domain is EAGVVQSPRYKIIEKKQPVAFWCNPISGHNTLYWYLQNLGQGPELLIRYENEEAVDDSQLPKDRFSAERLKGVDSTLKIQPAELGDSAVYLCASSLLVGGVIRGTETQYFGPGTRLLVL.